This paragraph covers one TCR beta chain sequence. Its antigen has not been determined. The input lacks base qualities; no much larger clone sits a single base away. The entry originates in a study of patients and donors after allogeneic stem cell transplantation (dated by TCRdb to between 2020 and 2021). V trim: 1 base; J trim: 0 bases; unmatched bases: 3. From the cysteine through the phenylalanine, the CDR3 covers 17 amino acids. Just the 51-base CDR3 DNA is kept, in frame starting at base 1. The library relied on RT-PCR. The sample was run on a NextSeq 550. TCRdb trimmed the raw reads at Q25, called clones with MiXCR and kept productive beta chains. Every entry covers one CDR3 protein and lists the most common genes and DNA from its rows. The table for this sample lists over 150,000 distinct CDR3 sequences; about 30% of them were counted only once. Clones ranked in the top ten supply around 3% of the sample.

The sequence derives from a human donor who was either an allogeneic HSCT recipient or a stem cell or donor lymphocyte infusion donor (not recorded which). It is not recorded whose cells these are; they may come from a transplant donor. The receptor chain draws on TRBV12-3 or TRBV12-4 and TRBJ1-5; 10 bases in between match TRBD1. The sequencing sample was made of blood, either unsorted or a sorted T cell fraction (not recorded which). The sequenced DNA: TGTGCCAGCAGTTTAGAAGGGACAGGGGATAGCAATCAGCCCCAGCATTTT. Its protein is CASSLEGTGDSNQPQHF.